This T cell receptor beta chain came from a study of T cell changes during pregnancy in multiple sclerosis. Germline V gene data show CDR1 as MDHEN and CDR2 as SYDVKM. There are 15 residues in the CDR3. With 2 bases clipped from V and 7 bases from J, the junction kept 5 bases outside the gene matches. The data were produced by immunoSEQ multiplex PCR, yet TCRdb's version contains in-frame clones alone and is incomplete. In the table there are 37,000 or so clones, 88% of which are singletons. This rearrangement joins TRBV28 to TRBJ2-1; TRBD1 matches 10 bases. This clonotype was obtained from a female donor with multiple sclerosis, enrolled in a pregnancy study. The sample was CD4+ T cells from peripheral blood mononuclear cells, taken before pregnancy. The CDR3 region has the DNA TGTGCCAGCAGTTTAATGGACAGGGGGTCGAATGAGCAGTTCTTC. Protein product: CASSLMDRGSNEQFF.